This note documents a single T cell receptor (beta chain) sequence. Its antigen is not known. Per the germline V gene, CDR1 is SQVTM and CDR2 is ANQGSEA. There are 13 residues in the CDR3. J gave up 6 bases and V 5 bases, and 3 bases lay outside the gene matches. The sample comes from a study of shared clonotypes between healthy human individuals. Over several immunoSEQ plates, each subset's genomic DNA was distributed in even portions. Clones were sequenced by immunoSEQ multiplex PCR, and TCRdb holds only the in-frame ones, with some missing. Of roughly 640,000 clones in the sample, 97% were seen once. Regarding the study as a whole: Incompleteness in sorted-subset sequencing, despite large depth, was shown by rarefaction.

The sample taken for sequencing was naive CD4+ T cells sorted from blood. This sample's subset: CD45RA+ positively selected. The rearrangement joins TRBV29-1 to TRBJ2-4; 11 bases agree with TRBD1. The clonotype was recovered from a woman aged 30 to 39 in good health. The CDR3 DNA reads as TGCAGCGTTCCAGGACAGGGGGCAAACATTCAGTACTTC. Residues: CSVPGQGANIQYF.